This passage covers 2 T cell receptor beta chains from one sample sequenced in a study of vaccination and CD4 T cells after COVID-19. Cultured CD4+ T cell DNA underwent sequencing with the Oncomine TCR Beta short-read assay. TCRdb analysed the PCR reads with MiXCR anew, one entry per CDR3 protein. The repertoire holds 10,000 or so distinct CDR3 sequences, roughly 27% seen once, with 15% in the top ten. What these receptors recognize is not known. This sample's treatment: approximately nine-day PBMC culture with coronavirus spike peptide pools or control peptides (ViraFEST assay). Here the sequenced sample was CD4+ T cells from blood, cultured in vitro, taken after SARS-CoV-2 vaccination. These receptor sequences come from a human donor who had recovered from COVID-19.

This clonotype was recorded a few times. The gene calls are TRBV6-5 and TRBJ2-2, with D perhaps assigned TRBD1 or TRBD2 (5 bases each). Germline CDR1 MNHEY, CDR2 SVGAGI. V lost 2 bases and J 4 bases, leaving 11 bases between the germline ends. This CDR3 comprises 15 residues. The CDR3 DNA sequence: TGTGCCAGCAGTTACGTAGCGAGGGGCACCGGGGAGCTGTTTTTT. It yields the protein CASSYVARGTGELFF.

This clonotype was picked up a small number of times. The chain uses TRBV20-1 and TRBJ1-1; D gene uncertain. This CDR3 has 12 amino acids. Germline lookup yields CDR1 DFQATT and CDR2 SNEGSKA (reference sequence). V lost 3 bases and J 4 bases, leaving 9 bases between the germline ends. The CDR3 nucleotides are TGCAGTGCTAGTAGGGCGATCACTGAAGCTTTCTTT. It yields the protein CSASRAITEAFF.